Listed below are T cell receptor beta chains from one sample, sequenced in a study of PD-L1 blockade in urothelial cancer. The protocol was immunoSEQ multiplex PCR, while the TCRdb copy is restricted to in-frame clones and leaves out a portion. The sample yields 100,000 to 150,000 clones, about 82% seen once. Sequences were derived from PBMCs, sampled around atezolizumab (anti-PD-L1) treatment. These receptors all come from a man aged 45-65 years with urothelial cancer. CDR3s include the opening cysteine and the closing phenylalanine or tryptophan. D genes are given only for firm matches. The listing skips clone size in some rows; elsewhere it reads once, few, many or a size class.

TRBV6-1,.,TRBJ2-1,TRBD1,TGTGCCAGCAGTGTACAGGGGGTGGGACTTGGCAATGAGCAGTTCTTC,CASSVQGVGLGNEQFF
TRBV5-1,.,TRBJ2-2,TRBD2,TGCGCCAGCAGCTTGGCGGCTAGCGGGAGAGGGGAGCTGTTTTTT,CASSLAASGRGELFF
TRBV19,few,TRBJ1-2,.,TGTGCCAGTAGTATATACACGAGGAACTATGGCTACACCTTC,CASSIYTRNYGYTF
TRBV30,once,TRBJ2-7,.,TGTGCCTGGAGTGTATCCCTCTCCTACGAGCAGTACTTC,CAWSVSLSYEQYF
TRBV18,many,TRBJ2-2,TRBD2,TGTGCCAGCTCACCACGCGTACTAGCGGGAGGGGAAGGCGGGGAGCTGTTTTTT,CASSPRVLAGGEGGELFF
TRBV28,.,TRBJ2-7,TRBD2,TGTGCCAGCAGTGCCCTAGGGGCGGGAGCCTACGAGCAGTACTTC,CASSALGAGAYEQYF
TRBV18,.,TRBJ2-3,TRBD2,TGTGCCAGCTCACCTATCATGCAGGGAGGGGAACGAGATACGCAGTATTTT,CASSPIMQGGERDTQYF
TRBV7-2,.,TRBJ2-5,.,TGTGCCAGCAGCCCGGGGACTTACGACCGAGAGACCCAGTACTTC,CASSPGTYDRETQYF
TRBV30,.,TRBJ1-4,TRBD1,TGTGCCTGGAGCGCCGGGACAGGGGGCAGAGAAAAACTGTTTTTT,CAWSAGTGGREKLFF
TRBV27,.,TRBJ2-5,TRBD2,TGTGCCAGCAGTTTAGTAAGAGGGAGGGCGAAAGAGACCCAGTACTTC,CASSLVRGRAKETQYF
TRBV4-2,.,TRBJ2-1,TRBD2,TGTGCCAGCAGCCCTCCAAGCGGGAGTATGTACAATGAGCAGTTCTTC,CASSPPSGSMYNEQFF
TRBV28,.,TRBJ2-4,TRBD1,TGTGCCAGCAGTTTAGGACAGGGTATAACCTTAGCCAAAAACATTCAGTACTTC,CASSLGQGITLAKNIQYF
TRBV5-1,.,TRBJ2-1,TRBD2,TGCGCCAGCAGCCAGGGACTAGCGGGAGTAGATGAGCAGTTCTTC,CASSQGLAGVDEQFF
TRBV28,.,TRBJ1-5,TRBD1,TGTGCCAGCCGCTACAGGACAGGGGGAGACAATCAGCCCCAGCATTTT,CASRYRTGGDNQPQHF
TRBV11-3,.,TRBJ2-2,TRBD1,TGTGCCAGCAGCTTACGAATCCCGGGACAGGTTTACACCGGGGAGCTGTTTTTT,CASSLRIPGQVYTGELFF
TRBV2,.,TRBJ1-1,.,TGTGCCAGCCTAGGACAGACAGGCCGCGCCACTGAAGCTTTCTTT,CASLGQTGRATEAFF
TRBV6-5,.,TRBJ1-2,.,TGTGCCAGCAGTTACTCTATCGTGCAGGGTCCCTATGGCTACACCTTC,CASSYSIVQGPYGYTF
TRBV30,.,TRBJ1-2,.,TGTGCCTGGAGTACCGGGACATCAACCCATGGCTACACCTTC,CAWSTGTSTHGYTF
TRBV7-6,.,TRBJ2-3,.,TGTGCCAGCAGCTTAGTAGGGCTAGCCACAGATACGCAGTATTTT,CASSLVGLATDTQYF
TRBV28,.,TRBJ1-1,.,TGTGCCAGCAGTTCTCCTTGGGCCGGGAACACTGAAGCTTTCTTT,CASSSPWAGNTEAFF
TRBV7-3,.,TRBJ2-1,TRBD2,TGTGCCAGCAGCCCCACAACTAGCGGGGGGGAGCAGTTCTTC,CASSPTTSGGEQFF
TRBV19,.,TRBJ1-1,.,TGTGCCAGTAGTTCGACGGACAATCGATACACTGAAGCTTTCTTT,CASSSTDNRYTEAFF
TRBV11-3,.,TRBJ2-1,TRBD1,TGTGCCAGCAGCTTACGGACAGGGGACAATGAGCAGTTCTTC,CASSLRTGDNEQFF
TRBV11-1,.,TRBJ2-7,.,TGTGCCAGCAGCTCCGAGCGGCCCTACGAGCAGTACTTC,CASSSERPYEQYF
TRBV27,.,TRBJ1-2,.,TGTGCCAGCAGTTTCCTGGATGGGGCCGGCTACACCTTC,CASSFLDGAGYTF
TRBV28,many,TRBJ2-7,.,TGTGCCAGCAGTAAATCGACAGGCACCTACGAGCAGTACTTC,CASSKSTGTYEQYF
TRBV10-3,.,TRBJ2-1,.,TGTGCCATCAGTGATGGTGCGGTGGCTGGTGAGCAGTTCTTC,CAISDGAVAGEQFF
TRBV7-3,.,TRBJ1-2,.,TGTGCCAGCAGCAGAGGCGTCGGGGATGGCTACACCTTC,CASSRGVGDGYTF
TRBV13,.,TRBJ2-7,.,TGTGCCAGCAGCTTAGGCGGTATATCCTACGAGCAGTACTTC,CASSLGGISYEQYF
TRBV19,.,TRBJ2-3,TRBD2,TGTGCCAGTAGTAGACGCGCGGGGGGCGCAACAGATACGCAGTATTTT,CASSRRAGGATDTQYF
TRBV10-1,.,TRBJ2-5,.,TGCGCCAGCAGTGAGGGCAGCCAAGAGACCCAGTACTTC,CASSEGSQETQYF
TRBV5-1,.,TRBJ2-7,TRBD1,TGCGCCAGCAGCTGGGACAGCTACGAGCAGTACTTC,CASSWDSYEQYF
TRBV7-9,.,TRBJ1-3,.,TGTGCCAGCAGCTACGGGCAGGGCATAGGAAACACCATATATTTT,CASSYGQGIGNTIYF
TRBV28,.,TRBJ1-5,TRBD1,TGTGCCAGCAGTAAACTACAGGGGATGAGCAATCAGCCCCAGCATTTT,CASSKLQGMSNQPQHF
TRBV28,.,TRBJ2-1,TRBD2,TGTGCCAGCAGTTTAGCGGGGGGGACTAGCAGGGGTGAGCAGTTCTTC,CASSLAGGTSRGEQFF
TRBV19,.,TRBJ2-1,TRBD1,TGTGCCAGTAGTATTAGCCAGGGGGTGAATGAGCAGTTCTTC,CASSISQGVNEQFF
TRBV28,.,TRBJ1-3,TRBD1,TGTGCCAGCAGGGGACAGGCGGGCTCTGGAAACACCATATATTTT,CASRGQAGSGNTIYF
TRBV6-5,.,TRBJ2-1,TRBD2,TGTGCCAGCAGCCGCGGGACTAGAGGGCTCAATGAGCAGTTCTTC,CASSRGTRGLNEQFF
TRBV9,.,TRBJ2-1,TRBD2,TGTGCCAGCAGCACCGAACTAGCGGGAGGCAACAATGAGCAGTTCTTC,CASSTELAGGNNEQFF
TRBV18,few,TRBJ2-2,.,TGTGCCAGCTCACCACGGGAGAGCGGGGAGCTGTTTTTT,CASSPRESGELFF
TRBV27,.,TRBJ2-7,.,TGTGCCAGCAGTTTACTAGGGGGTTCGCGATACGAGCAGTACTTC,CASSLLGGSRYEQYF
TRBV19,.,TRBJ2-7,.,TGTGCCAGTAGTTTTCTGGACAGTTCCCTCCACGAGCAGTACTTC,CASSFLDSSLHEQYF
TRBV28,.,TRBJ2-7,.,TGTGCCAGCCGAAGCGGGCTTAGCTCCTACGAGCAGTACTTC,CASRSGLSSYEQYF
TRBV29-1,.,TRBJ1-6,.,TGCAGCGTCTCCGACAGCAGCTCCTATAATTCACCCCTCCACTTT,CSVSDSSSYNSPLHF
TRBV28,.,TRBJ2-2,TRBD2,TGTGCCAGCAGCCAAGCGGGAGGGCCTACCGGGGAGCTGTTTTTT,CASSQAGGPTGELFF
TRBV27,once,TRBJ1-1,.,TGTGCCAGCAGTTTATCAGGGGTCGTCACTGAAGCTTTCTTT,CASSLSGVVTEAFF
TRBV6-1,.,TRBJ2-3,TRBD1,TGTGCCAGCGAAAGGGGGGACAGGGGAACAGATACGCAGTATTTT,CASERGDRGTDTQYF
TRBV7-3,.,TRBJ2-1,TRBD2,TGTGCCAGCAGCTTACTAGCGGGCTCCTACAATGAGCAGTTCTTC,CASSLLAGSYNEQFF
TRBV19,.,TRBJ2-1,TRBD2,TGTGCCAGTAGCCGACTAGCGGGAGGAGAGCAGTTCTTC,CASSRLAGGEQFF
TRBV29-1,.,TRBJ2-1,.,TGCCCCAGACTTAGCCCAAATGAGCAGTTCTTC,CPRLSPNEQFF
TRBV7-3,.,TRBJ2-5,.,TGTGCCAGCAGCCGGGGATCTGGCGAGACCCAGTACTTC,CASSRGSGETQYF
TRBV27,.,TRBJ2-1,TRBD2,TGTGCCAGCAGTTCACGTAGCGGGAGGGCCATCGGTGAGCAGTTCTTC,CASSSRSGRAIGEQFF
TRBV10-1,.,TRBJ2-7,.,TGCGCCAGCAGCCGAACCGAGGGAAGCGAGCAGTACTTC,CASSRTEGSEQYF
TRBV6-6,.,TRBJ1-1,.,TGTGCCAGCAGTTACAAACAGATGAACACTGAAGCTTTCTTT,CASSYKQMNTEAFF
TRBV29-1,.,TRBJ2-7,TRBD1,TGCAGCGTGGGAGGGACAGGGTCCCCCTACGAGCAGTACTTC,CSVGGTGSPYEQYF
TRBV5-6,.,TRBJ2-7,TRBD1,TGTGCCAGCAGCGCTGGGGTGGGTCCGGGACAGTTTACCTACGAGCAGTACTTC,CASSAGVGPGQFTYEQYF
TRBV6-4,few,TRBJ2-1,TRBD2,TGTGCCAGCAGTGAAACTAGCGGGAGCCACAATGAGCAGTTCTTC,CASSETSGSHNEQFF
TRBV7-8,.,TRBJ1-1,.,TGTGCCAGCAGCTTAGCTGGGCAGGGGATGAGAGCTTTCTTT,CASSLAGQGMRAFF
TRBV10-3,.,TRBJ1-2,.,TGTGCCATCTCACTGGGCGACTATGGCTACACCTTC,CAISLGDYGYTF